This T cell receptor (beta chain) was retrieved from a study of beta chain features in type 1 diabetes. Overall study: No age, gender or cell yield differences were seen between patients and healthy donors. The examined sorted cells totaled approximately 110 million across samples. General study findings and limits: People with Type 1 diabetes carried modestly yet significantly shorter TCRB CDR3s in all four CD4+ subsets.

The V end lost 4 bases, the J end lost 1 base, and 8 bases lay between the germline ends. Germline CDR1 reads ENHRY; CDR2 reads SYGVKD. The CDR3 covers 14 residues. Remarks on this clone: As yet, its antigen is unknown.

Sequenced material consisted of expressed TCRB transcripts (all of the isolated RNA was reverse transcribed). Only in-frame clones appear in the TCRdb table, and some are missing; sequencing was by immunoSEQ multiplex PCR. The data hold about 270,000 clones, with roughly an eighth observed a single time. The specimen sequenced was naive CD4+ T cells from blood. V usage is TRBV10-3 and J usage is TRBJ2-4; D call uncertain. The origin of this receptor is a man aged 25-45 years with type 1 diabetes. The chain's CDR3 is CAISGSRAKNIQYF. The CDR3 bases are TGTGCCATCAGTGGCTCTAGGGCCAAAAACATTCAGTACTTC.